This T cell receptor (beta chain) was sequenced in a study of Graves' ophthalmopathy and Graves' hyperthyroidism. The length of the CDR3 is 13 residues. The V gene lost 10 bases and the J gene lost 2 bases, with 14 bases spanning the gap. Looked up from germline, CDR1 is LNHDA and CDR2 is SQIVND (reference sequence). Study findings and constraints: Ophthalmopathy progression was predicted with around 71% sensitivity and approximately 72% specificity.

The authors amplified TCR beta CDR3 regions from RNA transcripts. After a first-round RT-PCR with HTBI primers, a second-round multiplex PCR was run. TCRdb called the multiplex PCR reads again in MiXCR, with one record for every CDR3 protein. Altogether about 210,000 distinct CDR3 sequences are present, approximately 28% being singletons, with the ten largest covering about 9.3%. Ten or more counts support this clonotype. Its antigen is unknown. In donors with ophthalmopathy, activity was moderate-to-severe, with CAS ≥3, NOSPECS ≥4 and duration under 3 months. PBMCs had their origin in fresh peripheral blood (roughly 9.3 ml).

Sequenced sample: peripheral blood. The receptor's source is a man between 50 and 59 years old with Graves' ophthalmopathy. The chain is built from TRBV19 and TRBJ1-2; D call uncertain. CDR3: CATTTRENYGYTF. CDR3 DNA sequence: TGTGCCACTACGACTCGGGAAAACTATGGCTACACCTTC.